These 8 T cell receptor beta chains came from one sample sequenced in a study of T cell responses to AZD1222 COVID-19 vaccine. Measured with immunoSEQ multiplex PCR; TCRdb has only the in-frame clones, and not every one. The sample gives about 100,000 clones, about 88% of which show up once; 15% to 20% is in the top ten. Sequencing was performed on peripheral blood, taken on day 0 of AZD1222 vaccination. All receptors come from an adult in good health.

The CDR3 here is CASGSVSSYNEQFF. The CDR3 DNA is TGTGCCAGCGGTAGCGTGAGCTCCTACAATGAGCAGTTCTTC. The chain carries TRBV7-9 and TRBJ2-1, with D perhaps matching TRBD2 (5 bases). Germline CDR1 SEHNR, CDR2 FQNEAQ (reference sequence). CDR3 size: 14 residues. V was cut by 8 bases and J by 0 bases, with 11 bases left in between.

V is TRBV9 and J is TRBJ1-4, with no clear D. The length of the CDR3 is 14 residues. Trimming removed 4 bases at V and 4 bases at J, with 11 bases between. CDR1 SGDLS and CDR2 YYNGEE come from the germline V gene. The CDR3 region has the DNA TGTGCCAGCAGCTCCGGGCCCCGTAATGAAAAACTGTTTTTT. Translated: CASSSGPRNEKLFF.

With regard to this clone: At one end the junction does not follow the germline gene, possibly because of a read error. CDR3 sequence reads: CASSNSGTKDEQFF. The CDR3, as DNA: TGTGCCAGCAGTAACTCCGGGACTAAGGATGAGCAGTTCTTC. The V gene is TRBV6-5, the J gene TRBJ2-1; 7 bases align to TRBD2. CDR1 MNHEY and CDR2 SVGAGI come from the germline V gene. CDR3 length equals 14 residues.

The V and J genes are TRBV5-6 and TRBJ2-1; D not certain. The CDR3 extends over 18 amino acids. The V end was cut by 0 bases, the J end by 4 bases, with 20 bases between. Germline V gene lookup returns CDR1 SGHDT and CDR2 YYEEEE. CDR3 protein: CASSLAMGKAGEYNEQFF. CDR3 in DNA: TGTGCCAGCAGCTTGGCTATGGGTAAGGCCGGAGAATACAATGAGCAGTTCTTC.

CDR3 sequence reads: CASSLGRVLSTDTQYF. In DNA form, the CDR3 reads TGCGCCAGCAGCTTGGGCAGGGTCCTTAGCACAGATACGCAGTATTTT. The rearrangement joins TRBV5-1 to TRBJ2-3; D possibly corresponds to TRBD1 (5 bases). The V gene lost 0 bases and the J gene lost 0 bases, with 11 bases spanning the gap. Germline V gene sequence: CDR1 SGHRS, CDR2 YFSETQ. The CDR3 is 16 residues long.

About this clone itself: Other DNA sequences in this specimen translate into the identical CDR3. The V and J genes are TRBV5-1 and TRBJ2-3; 11 nucleotides align to TRBD1. Germline V gene data show CDR1 as SGHRS and CDR2 as YFSETQ. The CDR3 has 15 residues. With V trimmed by 3 bases and J by 3 bases, 3 bases remained unmatched. As DNA, the CDR3 is TGCGCCAGCAGCTCGGGACAGGGGGTGACAGATACGCAGTATTTT. Amino acid sequence: CASSSGQGVTDTQYF.

This rearrangement joins TRBV6-4 to TRBJ1-6, with TRBD1 matching 8 bases. Losses at the gene ends were 3 bases for V and 7 bases for J; bases not matched to a gene: 2. The CDR3 extends over 14 amino acids. Germline V gene lookup returns CDR1 MRHNA and CDR2 SNTAGT. CDR3 nucleotides: TGTGCCAGCAGTGAGACAGGGGAGAATTCACCCCTCCACTTT. Its translation is CASSETGENSPLHF.

The genes are TRBV7-6 and TRBJ1-5; 7 bases match TRBD1. With 1 base clipped from V and 5 bases from J, the junction kept 14 bases outside the gene matches. Germline CDR1 is SGHVS and CDR2 is FNYEAQ. The CDR3 extends over 18 amino acids. The CDR3 region is CASSLDGGGQGVDQPQHF. CDR3 DNA sequence: TGTGCCAGCAGCTTAGATGGTGGCGGGCAGGGGGTCGATCAGCCCCAGCATTTT.